The entry below describes one T cell receptor (beta chain). This entry comes from a study of CD8 T cells in Susac syndrome. The sequenced target, TCR beta, came from blood CD8+ and CD4+ T cells. The RNA input was about 0.45 to 1 ug, and it was reverse transcribed with random hexamers. Amplification of TCR beta CDR3 by immunoSEQ multiplex PCR spanned 54 Vbeta and 13 Jbeta. TCRdb analysed the immunoSEQ multiplex PCR reads with MiXCR anew, one entry per CDR3 protein. The data show a few hundred thousand distinct CDR3 sequences, about 90% seen once. The V gene's germline CDR1 is SGHRS and CDR2 YFSETQ. V trimming: 6 bases; J trimming: 7 bases; junction bases outside the gene matches: 20. CDR3 length: 18 amino acids.

The receptor was derived from a human donor with multiple sclerosis. The sample consisted of CD4+ T cells from PBMCs. V usage is TRBV5-1 and J usage is TRBJ2-1; 9 bases line up with TRBD2. The CDR3 coding sequence is TGCGCCAGCACCGCACGCTCCGGGGGCGGGAGGGCCGCGAATGAGCAGTTCTTC. Amino acids: CASTARSGGGRAANEQFF.